The 30 T cell receptor beta chains below were found in one sample sequenced in a study of blood T cell repertoires in COVID-19. Data came from immunoSEQ multiplex PCR; TCRdb stores just in-frame clones and leaves some out. The sample has approximately 230,000 clones; approximately 90% are singletons. The sequencing sample was made of PBMCs or T cells enriched from blood (not recorded which). Source of these receptors: a middle-aged man who had recovered from COVID-19.

The genes are TRBV9 and TRBJ2-7; 13 positions match TRBD2. Germline V gene data show CDR1 as SGDLS and CDR2 as YYNGEE. The CDR3 is 17 residues long. The junction had 8 bases not matched to a gene; V was cut back by 0 bases and J by 5 bases. CDR3 loop: CASSVGVLAGGLHEQYF. Here the CDR3 DNA reads TGTGCCAGCAGCGTAGGAGTACTAGCGGGGGGGCTACACGAGCAGTACTTC.

This chain joins TRBV4-3 and TRBJ2-1, with 7 bases aligning to TRBD2. Germline trimming cut 2 bases from V and 1 base from J; bases unmatched to any gene: 8. The CDR3 covers 17 residues. Germline V gene data show CDR1 as LGHNA and CDR2 as YSLEER. CDR3 bases: TGCGCCAGCAGCCAAAGGCCCGGGGGGAGGTCCTACAATGAGCAGTTCTTC. Its protein is CASSQRPGGRSYNEQFF.

The V gene is TRBV6-5, the J gene TRBJ1-4; TRBD1 matches at 7 bases. V lost 7 bases and J lost 8; bases outside the gene matches: 13. CDR3 size: 15 residues. CDR1 is MNHEY and CDR2 is SVGAGI in the germline V gene. CDR3 DNA: TGTGCCAGCAACCCCAAAGGGGGCAGAAGGGAAAAACTGTTTTTT. Its protein is CASNPKGGRREKLFF.

The chain uses TRBV9 and TRBJ2-2; possible D gene TRBD1, 5 bases. The CDR3 is 15 residues long. The germline CDR1 and CDR2 sequences are SGDLS and YYNGEE. V lost 2 bases and J lost 0, with 8 bases in between. CDR3 in amino acids: CASSVATANTGELFF. The CDR3 nucleotides read TGTGCCAGCAGCGTGGCGACAGCGAACACCGGGGAGCTGTTTTTT.

The chain combines TRBV6-6 with TRBJ2-7; TRBD2 aligns across 7 bases. V lost 7 bases to trimming and J lost 1 base; unmatched junction nucleotides: 10. The CDR3 extends over 15 amino acids. The V gene's germline CDR1 is MNHNY and CDR2 SVGAGI (reference sequence). The CDR3 DNA reads TGTGCCAGCATGGGCGGGGGACGGGTTTCCTACGAGCAGTACTTC. Translating it yields CASMGGGRVSYEQYF.

The genes are TRBV29-1 and TRBJ1-3; maybe TRBD1 (5 bases). The CDR3 has 14 amino acids. V dropped 7 bases and J dropped 0 bases, with 13 bases sitting between them. The V gene's germline CDR1 is SQVTM and CDR2 ANQGSEA. The CDR3 here is CSAKDSLSGNTIYF. The DNA for the CDR3 is TGCAGCGCGAAAGACAGCCTCTCTGGAAACACCATATATTTT.

This chain links TRBV24-1 with TRBJ2-5; D is perhaps TRBD1 (5 bases). CDR3 length: 14 residues. Germline-derived CDR1 and CDR2 are KGHDR and SFDVKD. V was cut by 4 bases and J by 4 bases, with 12 bases left in between. CDR3 in DNA: TGTGCCACCAGTGAGGGTGACAGCCGAGAGACCCAGTACTTC. The encoded protein is CATSEGDSRETQYF.

The chain links TRBV30 to TRBJ1-1, with D tentatively TRBD1 (6 bases). V lost 4 bases and J lost 3, with 12 bases in between. The germline gives CDR1 GTSNPN, CDR2 SVGIG (reference sequence). CDR3 length equals 13 residues. The CDR3 loop is CAWKGGGYTEAFF. The DNA of the CDR3 is TGTGCCTGGAAGGGAGGGGGTTACACTGAAGCTTTCTTT.

CDR3 DNA: TGTGCCAGCAGCCCAGGGGGCGAAGATACGCAGTATTTT. Encoded protein: CASSPGGEDTQYF. J is TRBJ2-3 and V is TRBV6-4; 8 nucleotides match TRBD1. Germline V CDR1 and CDR2: MRHNA, SNTAGT. J lost 5 bases, V lost 6 bases, and 4 bases had no gene match. The CDR3 extends over 13 amino acids.

In this sample, this clone turned up a few times. The chain joins TRBV29-1 to TRBJ1-1, with 8 positions matching TRBD1. CDR3 length: 12 residues. Germline loops: CDR1 SQVTM, CDR2 ANQGSEA. J lost 4 bases, V lost 7 bases, and 5 bases had no gene match. This CDR3 reads CSGADRGTEAFF. CDR3 nucleotides: TGCAGCGGGGCCGACAGGGGCACTGAAGCTTTCTTT.

The table lists this clone with a count of one. V is TRBV30 and J is TRBJ2-2; TRBD1 might be the D (5 bases). The CDR3 runs 14 residues. Germline values: CDR1 GTSNPN, CDR2 SVGIG (reference sequence). Trimming left V 0 bases short and J 2 bases short, with 7 bases between. CDR3 nucleotide sequence: TGTGCCTGGAGTGTCGGACACAACACCGGGGAGCTGTTTTTT. Protein sequence: CAWSVGHNTGELFF.

This chain links TRBV7-9 with TRBJ2-7, with D possibly matching TRBD1 (5 bases). With 6 bases removed from V and 1 base from J, the gap between germline ends came to 19 bases. CDR3 size: 16 residues. The germline CDR1 and CDR2 sequences are SEHNR and FQNEAQ (reference sequence). The CDR3 DNA is TGTGCCAGCAGTTTACTCCAAGGGGTCAGATCCTACGAGCAGTACTTC. It translates to CASSLLQGVRSYEQYF.

V usage is TRBV29-1 and J usage is TRBJ1-2; 9 nucleotides agree with TRBD1. CDR3 length equals 14 residues. J lost 3 bases, V lost 5 bases, and 7 bases had no gene match. Germline loops: CDR1 SQVTM, CDR2 ANQGSEA. This CDR3 is CSVQRTGAHYGYTF. CDR3 DNA sequence: TGCAGCGTTCAGAGGACAGGGGCCCACTATGGCTACACCTTC.

This chain links TRBV5-6 with TRBJ2-7, with D possibly matching TRBD2 (5 bases). Deletions cut 2 bases from V and 5 bases from J, with 11 bases between. Looked up from germline, CDR1 is SGHDT and CDR2 is YYEEEE. The CDR3 covers 13 residues. The CDR3 nucleotides read TGTGCCAGCAGCTTCGGGATGGGCGACGAGCAGTACTTC. Its translation: CASSFGMGDEQYF.

The chain links TRBV28 to TRBJ2-7; the match to TRBD1 covers 10 bases. CDR1 is MDHEN, CDR2 SYDVKM, per germline. The CDR3 consists of 15 residues. V shed 3 bases and J 2 bases; nucleotides not matched to a gene: 4. The CDR3 DNA reads TGTGCCAGCAGTTTTACCGGGACAGGGGCCTACGAGCAGTACTTC. It translates to CASSFTGTGAYEQYF.

CDR3 sequence: CASSQQDRGTEAFF. The CDR3 DNA is TGTGCCAGCAGCCAACAAGACAGGGGTACTGAAGCTTTCTTT. The gene calls are TRBV14 and TRBJ1-1; 8 bases fit TRBD1. This CDR3 contains 14 residues. Per the germline V gene, CDR1 is SGHDN and CDR2 is FVKESK. Trimming cost V 2 bases and J 5 bases; bases outside gene matches: 4.

The rearrangement links TRBV5-6 to TRBJ1-5, with 10 bases matching TRBD1. The CDR3 consists of 17 residues. V lost 4 bases and J lost 4; bases outside the gene matches: 11. Germline V gene data show CDR1 as SGHDT and CDR2 as YYEEEE. CDR3 protein: CASSAYRGQGKNQPQHF. As DNA, the CDR3 is TGTGCCAGCAGCGCCTATCGGGGACAGGGGAAGAATCAGCCCCAGCATTTT.

The chain joins TRBV5-4 to TRBJ2-1; 10 bases match TRBD2. The CDR3 totals 15 residues. Losses at the gene ends were 4 bases for V and 15 bases for J; bases not matched to a gene: 16. Germline V CDR1 and CDR2: SGHNT, YYREEE (reference sequence). CDR3 sequence reads: CASSQSGVLAGVAFF. CDR3 nucleotides: TGTGCCAGCAGCCAATCCGGGGTGCTAGCGGGGGTTGCGTTCTTC.

V gene TRBV30 combines with J gene TRBJ1-1; D not resolved. Trimming took off 4 bases at V and 4 bases at J, with 10 bases between the two ends. This CDR3 spans 12 amino acids. Germline values: CDR1 GTSNPN, CDR2 SVGIG (reference sequence). CDR3 nucleotide sequence: TGTGCCTGGACCCTGGAGGGCACTGAAGCTTTCTTT. The encoded protein is CAWTLEGTEAFF.

About this clone itself: The junction does not match germline at one end; this may be a read error. The chain joins TRBV18 to TRBJ1-2; perhaps TRBD1 as D (5 bases). CDR1 is KGHSH, CDR2 LQKENI, per germline. The CDR3 sequence is 16 residues long. The CDR3 sequence: CASSSPGQAGVDGYTF. CDR3 DNA: TGTGCCAGCTCATCACCGGGGCAGGCCGGTGTGGATGGCTACACCTTC.

This clone was detected many times. The chain has TRBV6-5 and TRBJ2-1, with a possible D match to TRBD1 (6 bases). Trimming shortened V by 8 bases and J by 3 bases, and 14 bases separated the two germline ends. This CDR3 is built from 14 residues. Germline values: CDR1 MNHEY, CDR2 SVGAGI. The CDR3 reads CASSRRGIYNEQFF. The CDR3 nucleotides are TGTGCCAGCTCCCGTAGGGGGATCTACAATGAGCAGTTCTTC.

This clone was picked up one time. The gene calls are TRBV7-2 and TRBJ1-5, with 9 bases fitting TRBD1. J lost 1 base, V lost 5 bases, and 6 bases had no gene match. The CDR3 covers 16 residues. Germline CDR1 and CDR2: SGHTA and FQGNSA. The CDR3 here is CASSPGTGQSNQPQHF. The CDR3 DNA sequence: TGTGCCAGCAGCCCAGGGACAGGGCAAAGCAATCAGCCCCAGCATTTT.

The chain carries TRBV3-1 (or the pseudogene TRBV3-2) and TRBJ2-1, with 16 bases identical to TRBD2. CDR1 and CDR2 from the germline V gene are LGHDT and YNNKEL (reference sequence). With 6 bases clipped from V and 7 bases from J, the junction kept 3 bases outside the gene matches. This CDR3 region has 15 residues. CDR3 sequence (DNA): TGTGCCAGCAGGGGACTAGCGGGGGGGCGTAATGAGCAGTTCTTC. The encoded protein is CASRGLAGGRNEQFF.

The chain recombines TRBV13 with TRBJ1-2, with 7 nucleotides matching TRBD1. Germline CDR1 and CDR2: PRHDT and FYEKMQ (reference sequence). V trimming: 5 bases; J trimming: 1 base; junction bases outside the gene matches: 7. This CDR3 is 15 amino acids long. DNA for the CDR3: TGTGCCAGCAGCCCGACCGACAGGGTTAACTATGGCTACACCTTC. Translated, it gives CASSPTDRVNYGYTF.

The chain joins TRBV5-4 to TRBJ1-4, with D possibly matching TRBD1 (6 bases). V dropped 0 bases and J dropped 2 bases, with 14 bases sitting between them. The CDR3 has 17 amino acids. The germline CDR1 and CDR2 sequences are SGHNT and YYREEE (reference sequence). CDR3 protein: CASSLALGGPTNEKLFF. The CDR3 bases are TGTGCCAGCAGCTTGGCTTTGGGGGGGCCGACTAATGAAAAACTGTTTTTT.

This clone has just one count. The chain uses TRBV19 and TRBJ2-3, with D maybe TRBD1 (6 bases). V gave up 9 bases and J gave up 5 bases, with 18 bases separating them. Germline values: CDR1 LNHDA, CDR2 SQIVND (reference sequence). The CDR3 length is 14 residues. The CDR3 coding sequence is TGTGCCAGCAAGGCCGGGCTAGGGGGAGATACGCAGTATTTT. Amino acids: CASKAGLGGDTQYF.

This rearrangement joins TRBV11-2 to TRBJ2-5; TRBD2 is a possible D gene (7 bases). V lost 1 base to trimming and J lost 1 base, with 19 bases between them. This CDR3 region has 18 residues. The germline gives CDR1 SGHAT, CDR2 FQNNGV. CDR3 protein: CASSLVGGRVAVQETQYF. In nucleotides, the CDR3 is TGTGCCAGCAGCTTAGTGGGGGGGCGGGTAGCTGTCCAAGAGACCCAGTACTTC. Filled out from reference TRBV11-2 and TRBJ2-5, the complete variable domain reads EAGVAQSPRYKIIEKRQSVAFWCNPISGHATLYWYQQILGQGPKLLIQFQNNGVVDDSQLPKDRFSAERLKGVDSTLKIQPAKLEDSAVYLCASSLVGGRVAVQETQYFGPGTRLLVL.

In its sample, this clone was seen once. This chain joins TRBV7-9 and TRBJ2-3; 9 nucleotides line up with TRBD2. The J segment lost 5 bases and the V segment lost 0 bases, leaving 6 bases of the junction unmatched. The germline CDR1 and CDR2 sequences are SEHNR and FQNEAQ (reference sequence). This CDR3 spans 16 amino acids. CDR3 region: CASSLASGRVLDTQYF. CDR3 DNA: TGTGCCAGCAGCTTAGCTAGCGGGAGAGTTTTAGATACGCAGTATTTT.

This clone appeared once. The chain uses TRBV11-2 and TRBJ1-4, with D maybe TRBD1 (5 bases). Trimming stripped 5 bases from V and 8 bases from J, with 21 bases between. Germline assignment: CDR1 SGHAT and CDR2 FQNNGV. The CDR3 length is 16 residues. The CDR3 loop reads CASSPSLSGGREKLFF. DNA for the CDR3: TGTGCCAGCAGCCCATCCCTATCGGGGGGACGCGAAAAACTGTTTTTT. Filled out from reference TRBV11-2 and TRBJ1-4, the complete variable domain reads EAGVAQSPRYKIIEKRQSVAFWCNPISGHATLYWYQQILGQGPKLLIQFQNNGVVDDSQLPKDRFSAERLKGVDSTLKIQPAKLEDSAVYLCASSPSLSGGREKLFFGSGTQLSVL.

The count of this clone is one. J is TRBJ1-2 and V is TRBV11-2, with 8 bases matching TRBD1. The CDR3 is 15 residues long. Trimming at V came to 1 base and at J to 7 bases, leaving 8 bases not matched to a gene. Per the germline V gene, CDR1 is SGHAT and CDR2 is FQNNGV. Here the CDR3 reads CASSLGQGARGGYTF. CDR3 DNA sequence: TGTGCCAGCAGCTTAGGGCAGGGGGCGCGGGGTGGCTACACCTTC.